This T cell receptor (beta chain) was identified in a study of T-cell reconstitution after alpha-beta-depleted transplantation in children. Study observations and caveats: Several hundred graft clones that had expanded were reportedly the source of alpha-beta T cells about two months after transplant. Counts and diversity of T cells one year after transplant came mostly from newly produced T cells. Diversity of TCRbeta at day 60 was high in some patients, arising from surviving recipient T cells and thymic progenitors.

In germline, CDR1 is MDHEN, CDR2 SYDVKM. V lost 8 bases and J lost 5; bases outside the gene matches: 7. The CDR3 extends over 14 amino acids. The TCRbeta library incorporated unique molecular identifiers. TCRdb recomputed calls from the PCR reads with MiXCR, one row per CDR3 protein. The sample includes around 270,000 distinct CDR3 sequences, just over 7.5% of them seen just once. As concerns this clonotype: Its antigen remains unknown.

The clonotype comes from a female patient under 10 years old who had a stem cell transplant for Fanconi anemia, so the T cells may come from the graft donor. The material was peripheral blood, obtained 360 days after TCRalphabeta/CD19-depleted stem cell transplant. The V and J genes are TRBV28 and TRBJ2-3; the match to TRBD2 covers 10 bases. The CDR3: CASYERGGRDTQYF. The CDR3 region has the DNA TGTGCCAGCTATGAGCGGGGGGGCCGAGATACGCAGTATTTT. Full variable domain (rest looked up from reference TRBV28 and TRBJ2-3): DVKVTQSSRYLVKRTGEKVFLECVQDMDHENMFWYRQDPGLGLRLIYFSYDVKMKEKGDIPEGYSVSREKKERFSLILESASTNQTSMYLCASYERGGRDTQYFGPGTRLTVL.